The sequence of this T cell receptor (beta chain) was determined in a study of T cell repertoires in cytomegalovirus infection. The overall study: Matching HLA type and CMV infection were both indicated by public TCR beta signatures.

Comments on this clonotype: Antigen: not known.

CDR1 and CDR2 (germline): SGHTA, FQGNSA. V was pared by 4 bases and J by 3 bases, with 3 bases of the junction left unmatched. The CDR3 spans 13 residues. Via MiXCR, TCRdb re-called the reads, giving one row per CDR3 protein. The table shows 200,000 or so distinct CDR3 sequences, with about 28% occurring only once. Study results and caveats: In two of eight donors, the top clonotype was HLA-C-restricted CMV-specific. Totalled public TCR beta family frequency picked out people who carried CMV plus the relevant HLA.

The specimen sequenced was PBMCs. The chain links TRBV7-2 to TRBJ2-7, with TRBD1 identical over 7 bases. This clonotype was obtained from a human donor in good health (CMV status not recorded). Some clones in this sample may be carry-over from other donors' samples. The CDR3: CASSSYRGYEQYF. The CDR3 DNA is TGTGCCAGCAGCTCTTACAGGGGCTACGAGCAGTACTTC.